The 8 T cell receptor beta chains given below trace back to one sample, sequenced in a study of T-cell reconstitution after alpha-beta-depleted transplantation in children (dated by TCRdb to 2016 to 2017). Libraries were made using PCR. These reads were obtained on an Illumina HiSeq 2500. TCR library preparation used molecular barcoding, with unique molecular identifiers applied to normalize quantification of the TCRbeta repertoire. TCRdb itself trimmed the public reads at Q25 with fastp, ran MiXCR and retained productive beta chains. Every entry covers one CDR3 protein and lists the most common genes and DNA from its rows. Here the sample has some 500,000 distinct CDR3 sequences; around 17% occur a single time. The top ten constitute 3.3% of the sample. Sample: PBMCs from the stem cell graft donor, taken from the stem cell graft. The receptors here all came from a human donor who donated a stem cell graft to a child with acute lymphoblastic leukemia.

This clonotype was picked up a small number of times. J is TRBJ2-3 and V is TRBV5-5; D is undetermined. The length of the CDR3 is 14 residues. Deletions cut 0 bases from V and 4 bases from J, with 9 bases between. In germline, CDR1 is SGHKS, CDR2 YYEKEE (reference sequence). CDR3 bases: TGTGCCAGCAGCTTGGGACCGCCGGCAGATACGCAGTATTTT. The encoded protein is CASSLGPPADTQYF.

The V and J genes are TRBV7-2 and TRBJ2-7, with 14 bases matching TRBD2. Germline CDR1 reads SGHTA; CDR2 reads FQGNSA. Trimming cost V 5 bases and J 4 bases; bases outside gene matches: 10. The CDR3 loop spans 17 amino acids. As DNA, the CDR3 is TGTGCCAGCAGCCCGGGACTAGCGGGAGAGCTTTCGTACGAGCAGTACTTC. This codes for CASSPGLAGELSYEQYF.

This clonotype showed up just a few times. The chain carries TRBV10-3 and TRBJ2-1; D gene ambiguous. Germline CDR1 reads ENHRY; CDR2 reads SYGVKD. The CDR3 has 12 residues. V lost 3 bases and J 6 bases, leaving 6 bases between the germline ends. The CDR3 spells CAISELGNEQFF. CDR3 sequence (DNA): TGTGCCATCAGTGAATTAGGCAATGAGCAGTTCTTC.

The table lists this clonotype with a few counts. This chain links TRBV18 with TRBJ1-2; 7 bases agree with TRBD1. The CDR3 spans 13 residues. Looked up from germline, CDR1 is KGHSH and CDR2 is LQKENI. With 4 bases clipped from V and 3 bases from J, the junction kept 2 bases outside the gene matches. CDR3 coding DNA: TGTGCCAGCTCACACGACAGGGACTATGGCTACACCTTC. It codes for CASSHDRDYGYTF.

This clonotype has a handful of counts. The chain employs TRBV3-1 and TRBJ1-5; the D is unclear. V was clipped by 0 bases and J by 5 bases, with 2 bases between them. There are 12 residues in the CDR3. The germline CDR1 and CDR2 sequences are LGHDT and YNNKEL (reference sequence). In nucleotides, the CDR3 is TGTGCCAGCAGCCAAGAGCATCAGCCCCAGCATTTT. Translation: CASSQEHQPQHF.

This clonotype showed up just a few times. The genes are TRBV6-5 and TRBJ2-7; maybe TRBD1 (6 bases). V gave up 0 bases and J gave up 9 bases, with 21 bases separating them. The CDR3 contains 16 residues. The germline CDR1 and CDR2 sequences are MNHEY and SVGAGI. The CDR3 DNA reads TGTGCCAGCAGTTACTCTTTTGGGACACTTTCGGAGTGGCAGTACTTC. As protein: CASSYSFGTLSEWQYF.

This clonotype was detected only a few times. The V and J genes are TRBV13 and TRBJ2-1; the match to TRBD2 covers 11 bases. The CDR3 is made up of 16 amino acids. CDR1 and CDR2 from the germline V gene are PRHDT and FYEKMQ (reference sequence). Trimming removed 4 bases from V and 9 bases from J; junction bases left unmatched: 11. As DNA, the CDR3 is TGTGCCAGCAGCTCATCACCGTCAACTAGCGGGAGTGAGCAGTTCTTC. Its translation: CASSSSPSTSGSEQFF.

The chain recombines TRBV29-1 with TRBJ1-1, with no clear D. The germline gives CDR1 SQVTM, CDR2 ANQGSEA. The CDR3 runs to 13 residues. V shed 3 bases and J shed 0 bases, with 8 bases lying between them. The CDR3 sequence is CSVESSVNTEAFF. The CDR3 bases are TGCAGCGTTGAGAGTTCGGTGAACACTGAAGCTTTCTTT. Together with reference TRBV29-1 and TRBJ1-1, the CDR3 gives the full variable domain: SAVISQKPSRDICQRGTSLTIQCQVDSQVTMMFWYRQQPGQSLTLIATANQGSEATYESGFVIDKFPISRPNLTFSTLTVSNMSPEDSSIYLCSVESSVNTEAFFGQGTRLTVV.